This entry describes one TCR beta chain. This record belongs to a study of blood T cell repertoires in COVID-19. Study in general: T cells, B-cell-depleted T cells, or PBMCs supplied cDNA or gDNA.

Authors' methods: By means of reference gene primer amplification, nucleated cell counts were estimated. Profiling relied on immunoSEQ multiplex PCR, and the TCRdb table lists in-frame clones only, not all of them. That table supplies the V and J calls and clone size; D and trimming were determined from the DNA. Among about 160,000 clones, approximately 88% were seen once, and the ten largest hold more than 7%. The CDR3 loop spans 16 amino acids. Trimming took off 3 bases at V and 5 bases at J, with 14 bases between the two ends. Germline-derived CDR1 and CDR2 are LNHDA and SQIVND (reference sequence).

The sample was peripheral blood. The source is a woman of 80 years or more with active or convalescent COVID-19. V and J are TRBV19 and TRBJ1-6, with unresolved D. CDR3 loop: CASSIGPGSNNSPLHF. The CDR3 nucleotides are TGTGCCAGTAGTATTGGGCCCGGATCGAATAATTCACCCCTCCACTTT. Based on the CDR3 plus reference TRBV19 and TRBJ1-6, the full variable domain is DGGITQSPKYLFRKEGQNVTLSCEQNLNHDAMYWYRQDPGQGLRLIYYSQIVNDFQKGDIAEGYSVSREKKESFPLTVTSAQKNPTAFYLCASSIGPGSNNSPLHFGNGTRLTVT.